The rows below give T cell receptor beta chains drawn from one sample of a study of cytomegalovirus exposure and HLA in healthy donors. TCRdb's copy holds only in-frame clones and misses some; the assay was immunoSEQ multiplex PCR. This sample contains roughly 60,000 clones. Sequencing input: PBMCs. These receptors all stem from a male donor in good health and CMV-seronegative. Both conserved end residues are part of each CDR3. The D gene is left open where the match is weak.

V: TRBV30; D: NA; J: TRBJ2-3; CDR3: CAWKPMAGASLDTQYF; DNA: TGTGCCTGGAAACCGATGGCAGGGGCCTCTCTGGATACGCAGTATTTT
V: TRBV4-3; D: NA; J: TRBJ1-5; CDR3: CASSQSRGNQPQHF; DNA: TGCGCCAGCAGCCAATCCAGAGGAAATCAGCCCCAGCATTTT
V: TRBV25-1; D: NA; J: TRBJ1-5; CDR3: CAIDYPSINSNQPQHF; DNA: TGTGCCATTGACTACCCAAGTATTAATAGCAATCAGCCCCAGCATTTT
V: TRBV19; D: NA; J: TRBJ2-7; CDR3: CAIASGDTSHEQYF; DNA: TGTGCCATCGCGTCAGGGGACACGAGCCACGAGCAGTACTTC
V: TRBV5-1; D: TRBD1; J: TRBJ1-2; CDR3: CASSLARGQGYGYTF; DNA: TGCGCCAGCAGCTTGGCCAGAGGACAGGGCTATGGCTACACCTTC
V: TRBV19; D: TRBD1; J: TRBJ2-7; CDR3: CASRGTGTGRNEQYF; DNA: TGTGCCAGTAGGGGAACCGGGACAGGGCGGAACGAGCAGTACTTC
V: TRBV2; D: NA; J: TRBJ2-7; CDR3: CASTGTPGEQYF; DNA: TGTGCCAGCACCGGGACACCCGGGGAGCAGTACTTC
V: TRBV6-5; D: NA; J: TRBJ2-2; CDR3: CASSYSFTSGTGELFF; DNA: TGTGCCAGCAGTTACTCTTTCACTAGTGGCACCGGGGAGCTGTTTTTT
V: TRBV4-3; D: NA; J: TRBJ2-1; CDR3: CASSQGASSSNEQFF; DNA: TGCGCCAGCAGCCAAGGCGCTAGTTCGAGCAATGAGCAGTTCTTC
V: TRBV28; D: NA; J: TRBJ1-5; CDR3: CASSTRRGDQPQHF; DNA: TGTGCCAGCAGCACACGGCGGGGGGATCAGCCCCAGCATTTT
V: TRBV18; D: TRBD1; J: TRBJ2-3; CDR3: CASSPGGQGISDTQYF; DNA: TGTGCCAGCTCACCAGGGGGACAGGGGATCTCAGATACGCAGTATTTT
V: TRBV11-2; D: NA; J: TRBJ2-2; CDR3: CASSPGWGTGELFF; DNA: TGTGCCAGCAGCCCAGGGTGGGGCACCGGGGAGCTGTTTTTT
V: TRBV5-4; D: TRBD2; J: TRBJ2-3; CDR3: CASSPGLAGASSDTQYF; DNA: TGTGCCAGCAGCCCGGGACTAGCGGGGGCATCGTCAGATACGCAGTATTTT
V: TRBV18; D: TRBD1; J: TRBJ2-7; CDR3: CASGGQAPTEQYF; DNA: TGTGCCAGCGGGGGACAGGCCCCAACCGAGCAGTACTTC
V: TRBV4-2; D: TRBD1; J: TRBJ1-2; CDR3: CASSQDVEGATHGYTF; DNA: TGTGCCAGCAGCCAAGATGTAGAGGGGGCTACTCATGGCTACACCTTC